The clone carrying this T cell receptor beta chain was seen a single time. V lost 5 bases and J lost 5, with 9 bases in between. This CDR3 has 12 residues. In germline, CDR1 is LNHDA, CDR2 SQIVND (reference sequence). In the original workflow: Cell counts per sample came from amplifying reference gene primers. Profiled with immunoSEQ multiplex PCR; TCRdb holds only in-frame clones, not every one. Clone size and V and J calls were adopted from that table, with D and trimming inferred from the DNA. The table has approximately 150,000 clones, 70% to 90% seen once. The data derive from a study of blood T cell repertoires in COVID-19. Study-level information: Donors in the United States, Italy and Spain gave samples during acute or convalescent COVID-19.

This clonotype was obtained from a human donor in a cohort sampled during active COVID-19. This chain connects TRBV19 to TRBJ1-1; D gene unclear. Specimen: peripheral blood. The CDR3 sequence is CASSWSGTEAFF. The CDR3, as DNA: TGTGCCAGTAGTTGGTCCGGGACTGAAGCTTTCTTT.